These 21 T cell receptor beta chains originate from one sample sequenced in a study of beta chain features in type 1 diabetes. Notes on the study in general: For Type 1 diabetes patients, all four CD4+ subsets carried TCRB CDR3s that were moderately but significantly shorter.

The authors reverse transcribed all of the isolated RNA, so sequencing captured expressed TCRB transcripts. Sequenced by immunoSEQ multiplex PCR; TCRdb stores in-frame clones only, minus some. The data contain 600,000 to 700,000 clones, 13% of them singletons. No antigen has been assigned to these receptors. Sequenced input: naive CD4+ T cells from blood. The receptors originated from a young man with type 1 diabetes.

This clone was found a few times. Different DNA sequences within this sample yield the same CDR3. The gene calls are TRBV5-4 and TRBJ1-5, with D unclear. The CDR3 consists of 14 residues. V was pared by 0 bases and J by 4 bases, with 8 bases between. Germline V gene sequence: CDR1 SGHNT, CDR2 YYREEE (reference sequence). CDR3 bases: TGTGCCAGCAGCTTGGCTGGCGGTAATCAGCCCCAGCATTTT. It encodes CASSLAGGNQPQHF.

A few counts support this clone. In nucleotides, the CDR3 is TGTGCCTCTTCTGGGGGACAGGGGTTCTACGAGCAGTACTTC. Translating gives CASSGGQGFYEQYF. The chain joins TRBV15 to TRBJ2-7; 10 bases align to TRBD1. Germline V gene sequence: CDR1 LNHNV, CDR2 YYDKDF (reference sequence). The CDR3 spans 14 residues. The J segment lost 3 bases and the V segment lost 11 bases, leaving 10 bases of the junction unmatched. Together with reference TRBV15 and TRBJ2-7, the CDR3 gives the full variable domain: DAMVIQNPRYQVTQFGKPVTLSCSQTLNHNVMYWYQQKSSQAPKLLFHYYDKDFNNEADTPDNFQSRRPNTSFCFLDIRSPGLGDTAMYLCASSGGQGFYEQYFGPGTRLTVT.

The rearrangement uses TRBV6-5 and TRBJ1-1; 9 nucleotides line up with TRBD1. Losses at the gene ends were 6 bases for V and 1 base for J; bases not matched to a gene: 3. Germline-derived CDR1 and CDR2 are MNHEY and SVGAGI. The CDR3 is 14 amino acids. The CDR3, as DNA: TGTGCCAGCAGCCGGACAGGGGCGAACACTGAAGCTTTCTTT. Translating it yields CASSRTGANTEAFF.

This clone was detected only a few times. The rearrangement links TRBV7-6 to TRBJ2-2; D ambiguous. Trimming stripped 4 bases from V and 5 bases from J, with 14 bases between. This CDR3 spans 15 amino acids. CDR1 and CDR2 (germline): SGHVS, FNYEAQ. The CDR3 nucleotides are TGTGCCAGCAGCTCCTCTGGGTTAGGGACCGGGGAGCTGTTTTTT. Its protein is CASSSSGLGTGELFF.

V is TRBV5-6 and J is TRBJ2-2; the match to TRBD1 covers 9 bases. This CDR3 spans 16 amino acids. With V trimmed by 4 bases and J by 6 bases, 10 bases remained unmatched. CDR1 SGHDT and CDR2 YYEEEE come from the germline V gene. The CDR3 DNA reads as TGTGCCAGCAGCCCGACAGGGGGAATGGTCGCCGGGGAGCTGTTTTTT. Encoded protein: CASSPTGGMVAGELFF.

This chain links TRBV18 with TRBJ2-7, with 7 bases fitting TRBD1. Germline CDR1 reads KGHSH; CDR2 reads LQKENI. V trimming: 3 bases; J trimming: 0 bases; junction bases outside the gene matches: 5. The CDR3 has 15 amino acids. The CDR3 is CASSPTGALSYEQYF. The CDR3, as DNA: TGTGCCAGCTCACCTACAGGGGCCCTCTCCTACGAGCAGTACTTC.

CDR3 sequence: CASSPSTQNTEAFF. The CDR3 DNA reads TGTGCCAGCAGTCCATCAACACAGAACACTGAAGCTTTCTTT. The chain employs TRBV6-5 and TRBJ1-1; D gene unclear. The CDR3 is 14 residues long. The germline V gene encodes CDR1 MNHEY and CDR2 SVGAGI. Trimming pared 5 bases from V and 1 base from J, leaving 11 bases between.

This chain connects TRBV19 to TRBJ1-1; 12 positions match TRBD1. The CDR3 is made up of 14 amino acids. The V and J ends lost 6 bases and 10 bases, in that order; junction bases with no gene match: 9. CDR1 LNHDA and CDR2 SQIVND come from the germline V gene (reference sequence). The CDR3 DNA reads as TGTGCCAGTAGAGGGACAGGGGGCTTATTCGGAGCTTTCTTT. Translated, it gives CASRGTGGLFGAFF.

This clone was seen only once. The chain recombines TRBV19 with TRBJ2-1; either TRBD1 or TRBD2 may fit D (5 bases each). There are 15 residues in the CDR3. The V and J ends lost 9 bases and 7 bases respectively, with 22 bases between them. Per the germline V gene, CDR1 is LNHDA and CDR2 is SQIVND (reference sequence). CDR3 nucleotide sequence: TGTGCCAGCCAAGAGGGGCAGGGAAATCCAAATGAGCAGTTCTTC. This encodes CASQEGQGNPNEQFF.

The CDR3 spells CASSFAGATNEKLFF. In nucleotides, the CDR3 is TGTGCCAGCAGCTTTGCCGGAGCAACTAATGAAAAACTGTTTTTT. V is TRBV27 and J is TRBJ1-4; D ambiguous. The CDR3 covers 15 residues. The V end was cut by 6 bases, the J end by 0 bases, with 11 bases between. From germline, CDR1 is MNHEY and CDR2 SMNVEV (reference sequence).

The sample holds a few counts of this clone. This chain's CDR3 is CASSLGGKQETQYF. For the CDR3, the DNA is TGTGCCAGCAGCTTAGGTGGAAAACAAGAGACCCAGTACTTC. The rearrangement joins TRBV7-2 to TRBJ2-5, with D unresolved. The V end lost 1 base, the J end lost 2 bases, and 8 bases lay between the germline ends. Germline CDR1 reads SGHTA; CDR2 reads FQGNSA. The CDR3 has 14 residues.

The V gene is TRBV4-1, the J gene TRBJ1-5; tentatively, D is TRBD1 (5 bases). Trimming removed 4 bases at V and 4 bases at J, with 17 bases between. The germline gives CDR1 MGHRA, CDR2 YSYEKL. This CDR3 has 16 amino acids. CDR3 sequence: CASSPGRGLGNQPQHF. The CDR3 DNA sequence: TGCGCCAGCAGCCCAGGGAGGGGACTAGGGAATCAGCCCCAGCATTTT.

This clone was seen a handful of times. The rearrangement uses TRBV6-1 and TRBJ2-3; D is unresolved. The CDR3 consists of 15 residues. With 3 bases removed from V and 2 bases from J, the gap between germline ends came to 12 bases. Germline-derived CDR1 and CDR2 are MNHNS and SASEGT. Here the CDR3 DNA reads TGTGCCAGCAGTGACCGTCTGACCTACACAGATACGCAGTATTTT. Translating it yields CASSDRLTYTDTQYF.

This chain uses TRBV6-4 with TRBJ1-1; D uncertain. V dropped 3 bases and J dropped 1 base, with 12 bases sitting between them. This CDR3 has 15 residues. Germline CDR1 reads MRHNA; CDR2 reads SNTAGT. The CDR3 spells CASSERSGGNTEAFF. The CDR3, as DNA: TGTGCCAGCAGTGAGAGAAGCGGTGGGAACACTGAAGCTTTCTTT.

This clone was picked up a small number of times. The chain's CDR3 is CASSLEETQYF. In DNA form, the CDR3 reads TGTGCCAGCAGTTTGGAGGAGACCCAGTACTTC. This chain joins TRBV2 and TRBJ2-5; D is unclear. In germline, CDR1 is SNHLY, CDR2 FYNNEI. The V end was cut by 5 bases, the J end by 5 bases, with 6 bases between. This CDR3 has 11 amino acids.

This clone has a handful of counts. V is TRBV28 and J is TRBJ1-1, with D unresolved. V dropped 5 bases and J dropped 1 base, with 11 bases sitting between them. The CDR3 runs to 14 residues. CDR1 is MDHEN, CDR2 SYDVKM, per germline. The CDR3: CASSPIWGNTEAFF. The CDR3 DNA reads TGTGCCAGCAGTCCCATTTGGGGGAACACTGAAGCTTTCTTT.

This clone came up a few times. The chain uses TRBV4-2 and TRBJ2-7; tentative D call: TRBD2 (6 bases). The CDR3 runs to 12 residues. From germline, CDR1 is LGHNA and CDR2 YNFKEQ. V was shortened by 0 bases and J by 6 bases, with 6 bases between the two germline ends. CDR3 sequence reads: CASSQEGGEQYF. The CDR3 nucleotides read TGTGCCAGCAGCCAAGAGGGAGGCGAGCAGTACTTC.

This clone was seen a few times. This chain links TRBV7-9 with TRBJ1-1, with 12 bases matching TRBD1. The CDR3 runs 16 residues. V trimming: 3 bases; J trimming: 4 bases; junction bases outside the gene matches: 6. The germline CDR1 and CDR2 sequences are SEHNR and FQNEAQ (reference sequence). The CDR3 here is CASSLGQGAGITEAFF. The DNA of the CDR3 is TGTGCCAGCAGCTTGGGACAGGGGGCTGGCATCACTGAAGCTTTCTTT.

This sequence joins TRBV4-1 and TRBJ1-1, with D tentatively TRBD1 (5 bases). Per the germline V gene, CDR1 is MGHRA and CDR2 is YSYEKL. The CDR3 sequence is 14 residues long. V shed 7 bases and J shed 7 bases, with 19 bases lying between them. The DNA for the CDR3 is TGCGCCAGCACCCAGGCCAGGGCCCTCCATGAAGCTTTCTTT. Translating it yields CASTQARALHEAFF.

The chain is built from TRBV5-4 and TRBJ2-3; 10 nucleotides align to TRBD2. Germline CDR1 SGHNT, CDR2 YYREEE (reference sequence). The CDR3 has 18 residues. Trimming removed 3 bases from V and 7 bases from J; junction bases left unmatched: 17. The CDR3 loop reads CASSSSVASGGPGNTQYF. CDR3 sequence (DNA): TGTGCCAGCAGCTCCTCGGTAGCTAGCGGGGGCCCTGGGAATACGCAGTATTTT.

The chain is built from TRBV7-9 and TRBJ1-1; D not certain. Germline CDR1 and CDR2: SEHNR and FQNEAQ (reference sequence). The germline V and J ends were trimmed by 3 bases and 4 bases, with 9 bases remaining between them. The CDR3 has 13 amino acids. The CDR3 DNA reads as TGTGCCAGCAGCTTGTCCGTCGTCACTGAAGCTTTCTTT. Amino acids: CASSLSVVTEAFF.